This TCR beta chain was sequenced during a study of immune characterization of retroperitoneal liposarcoma. The V and J ends lost 5 bases and 8 bases respectively, with 19 bases between them. CDR1 is SGHTA, CDR2 FQGTGA, per germline. This CDR3 comprises 15 residues. The sample holds many counts of this clonotype. TCRdb fed the PCR reads into MiXCR, producing one record per CDR3 protein. The profile covers about 10,000 distinct CDR3 sequences, with around a quarter appearing a single time and around 7.9% taken by the ten largest. The gene calls are TRBV7-3 and TRBJ2-1, with D tentatively TRBD1 or TRBD2 (5 bases each). The specimen was tumor tissue. This clonotype originated in a female donor with retroperitoneal liposarcoma. CDR3 nucleotide sequence: TGTGCCAGCAGCCCGGGACCGATTAAGGGACATGAGCAGTTCTTC. Its translation is CASSPGPIKGHEQFF.